This T cell receptor beta chain was found in a study of blood T cells in healthy people across ages. To note about this clonotype: Its antigen is as yet unknown.

Trimming removed 5 bases from V and 5 bases from J, with 13 bases in between. Germline CDR1 reads DFQATT; CDR2 reads SNEGSKA (reference sequence). The CDR3 loop spans 13 amino acids. Whole-study results and caveats: A roughly linear fall in TCR beta diversity per million T cells was seen with increasing age.

A J-beta primer mix and a sample-barcoded 5' primer were used in a second PCR of about 7 to 12 cycles. TCRdb redid the calling of the 5' RACE reads with MiXCR, one entry per CDR3 protein. The table has 1,300,000 or so distinct CDR3 sequences, approximately 60% seen once. The chain couples TRBV20-1 to TRBJ1-3; the D gene is possibly TRBD1 (6 bases). The sample was blood. The receptor comes from a man aged 18 to 30 in good health. CDR3 in amino acids: CSAPTGPRNTIYF. CDR3 sequence (DNA): TGCAGTGCTCCGACAGGTCCTCGAAACACCATATATTTT.